The rows below give T cell receptor beta chains drawn from one sample of a study of T-cell memory formation after mild COVID-19. TCRdb analysed the 5' RACE reads with MiXCR anew, one entry per CDR3 protein. Of 250,000 to 350,000 distinct CDR3 sequences listed, under 20% are singletons. Sequenced: PBMCs or a T cell subset sorted from them (not recorded which). The receptors here all came from a man younger than 30 who had mild COVID-19 (a few samples of this study predate the infection). Cell type and time point are not known. Both conserved end residues are part of each CDR3. Each record gives: D gene, J gene, clone size, V gene, CDR3 DNA, CDR3 protein. The D gene is left open where the match is weak. The size entry is marked missing in some rows and otherwise reads once, few, many or a size class.

NA | TRBJ1-2 | NA | TRBV6-5 | TGTGCCAGCAGCTCAAGGACCGGAACTAACTATGGCTACACCTTC | CASSSRTGTNYGYTF
NA | TRBJ1-4 | NA | TRBV7-9 | TGTGCCAGCAGCTCACAGCGAACTAATGAAAAACTGTTTTTT | CASSSQRTNEKLFF
NA | TRBJ1-2 | few | TRBV28 | TGTGCCAGCAGTTTATTCAGGGGCGGTGGCTACACCTTC | CASSLFRGGGYTF
NA | TRBJ2-5 | NA | TRBV4-2 | TGTGCCAGCAGCCAAGAAGCTCAAGAGACCCAGTACTTC | CASSQEAQETQYF
NA | TRBJ2-3 | NA | TRBV6-5 | TGTGCCAGCAGTTACCGGGGGCGAAAAACAGATACGCAGTATTTT | CASSYRGRKTDTQYF
TRBD1 | TRBJ2-7 | NA | TRBV5-1 | TGCGCCAGCAGCGTGAACCCTCATGGACAGGGTCCCTACGAGCAGTACTTC | CASSVNPHGQGPYEQYF
NA | TRBJ1-1 | few | TRBV25-1 | TGTGCCAGCATTCACGGTAGTCCTCTGAACACTGAAGCTTTCTTT | CASIHGSPLNTEAFF
NA | TRBJ2-3 | few | TRBV7-7 | TGTGCCAGCAGCCCTGGAGGGGAGGCAGATACGCAGTATTTT | CASSPGGEADTQYF
NA | TRBJ2-3 | NA | TRBV9 | TGTGCCAGCAATCAGAGGGGAGCCACAGATACGCAGTATTTT | CASNQRGATDTQYF
NA | TRBJ2-5 | NA | TRBV5-4 | TGTGCCAGCAGCTCGGACACTTCCCAAGAGACCCAGTACTTC | CASSSDTSQETQYF
TRBD1 | TRBJ2-2 | many | TRBV5-1 | TGCGCCAGCAGCACCGACAGGGAGCACGGGGAGCTGTTTTTT | CASSTDREHGELFF
TRBD1 | TRBJ1-6 | few | TRBV7-9 | TGTGCCAGCAGCGCGTCCGCTCACAGGGGATCACCCCTCCACTTT | CASSASAHRGSPLHF
NA | TRBJ2-2 | NA | TRBV12-3/TRBV12-4 | TGTGCCAGCAGGCCGGGACAGAACACCGGGGAGCTGTTTTTT | CASRPGQNTGELFF
NA | TRBJ1-4 | NA | TRBV19 | TGTGCCAGTAGTCCAAGACAAAGGGGTGAAAAACTGTTTTTT | CASSPRQRGEKLFF
NA | TRBJ1-5 | NA | TRBV7-9 | TGTGCCAGCAGCTTGATGGGTAGCAATCAGCCCCAGCATTTT | CASSLMGSNQPQHF
NA | TRBJ1-2 | many | TRBV20-1 | TGCAGTGCCACGGCGGGGCTCCTCTATGGCTACACCTTC | CSATAGLLYGYTF
NA | TRBJ1-1 | many | TRBV7-2 | TGTGCCAGCAGCTTATTTGGGGGGGACACTGAAGCTTTCTTT | CASSLFGGDTEAFF
TRBD2 | TRBJ2-3 | many | TRBV27 | TGTGCCAGCAGTTTAGACCCAGCGGGGGGGCCCGATACGCAGTATTTT | CASSLDPAGGPDTQYF
NA | TRBJ1-5 | few | TRBV7-2 | TGTGCCAGCAGCTTAGAAGGTTACAGGGTCCCCAATCAGCCCCAGCATTTT | CASSLEGYRVPNQPQHF
NA | TRBJ1-1 | NA | TRBV7-2 | TGTGCCAGCAGCTTGGGGGCAGGAAACACTGAAGCTTTCTTT | CASSLGAGNTEAFF
TRBD1 | TRBJ2-5 | NA | TRBV2 | TGTGCCAGCAGTTGGACAGGGGCCCAAGAGACCCAGTACTTC | CASSWTGAQETQYF
NA | TRBJ2-3 | many | TRBV7-9 | TGTGCCAGCAGCCCCAGGACCGCAGATACGCAGTATTTT | CASSPRTADTQYF
NA | TRBJ2-2 | few | TRBV11-2 | TGTGCCAGCAGCTGGGGGTGGAGTACCGGGGAGCTGTTTTTT | CASSWGWSTGELFF
NA | TRBJ1-1 | many | TRBV4-1 | TGCGCCAGCAGCAAGAGACAGGAGTATGAAGCTTTCTTT | CASSKRQEYEAFF
NA | TRBJ2-3 | few | TRBV3-1 | TGTGCCAGCAGTTCCCGGGCGATGGTGGTAGATACGCAGTATTTT | CASSSRAMVVDTQYF
NA | TRBJ1-6 | NA | TRBV5-3 | TGTGCCAGAACTATACCGGGACCGAGAAATTCACCCCTCCACTTT | CARTIPGPRNSPLHF